This T cell receptor beta chain comes out of a study of blood T cells in healthy people across ages. Healthy Caucasians from Russia aged roughly 6 to 90 served as donors. Primers used in a second PCR of roughly 7 to 12 cycles were a sample-barcoded 5' primer and a J-beta primer mix. Each cDNA molecule was tagged by a template-switch adaptor with 12 random nucleotides. TCRdb analysed the 5' RACE reads with MiXCR anew, one entry per CDR3 protein. The sample contains some 850,000 distinct CDR3 sequences, roughly 24% of which appear only once. Trimming removed 5 bases at V and 4 bases at J, with 11 bases between. The CDR3 loop spans 13 amino acids. This same sample was also part of a study on T cells of mothers and their children. In that study: Donors were a few healthy Caucasian mothers and their six children. Nobody spotted any persistent microchimeric T cell clones.

The sequence came from a boy between 10 and 17 years old in good health. Sequenced sample: blood. This chain uses TRBV12-3 or TRBV12-4 with TRBJ2-5; D ambiguous. The CDR3 DNA reads as TGTGCCAGCAGTGTGACGGAAAGAGAGACCCAGTACTTC. Translation gives CASSVTERETQYF.